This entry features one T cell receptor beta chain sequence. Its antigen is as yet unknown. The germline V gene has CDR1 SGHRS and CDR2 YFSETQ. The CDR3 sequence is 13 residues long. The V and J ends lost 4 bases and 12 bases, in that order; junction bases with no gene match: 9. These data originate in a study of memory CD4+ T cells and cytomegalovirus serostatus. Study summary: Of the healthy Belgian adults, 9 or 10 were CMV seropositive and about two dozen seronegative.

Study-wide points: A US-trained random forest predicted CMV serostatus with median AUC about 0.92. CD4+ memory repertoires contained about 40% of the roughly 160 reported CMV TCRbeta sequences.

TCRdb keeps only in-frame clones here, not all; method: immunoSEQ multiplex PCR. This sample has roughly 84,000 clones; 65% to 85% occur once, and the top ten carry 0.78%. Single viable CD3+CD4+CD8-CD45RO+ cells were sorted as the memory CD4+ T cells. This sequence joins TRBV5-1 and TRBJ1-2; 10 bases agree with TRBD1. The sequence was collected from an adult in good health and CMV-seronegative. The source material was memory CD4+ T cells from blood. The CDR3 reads CASSVRDRGMHTF. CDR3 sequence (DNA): TGCGCCAGCAGCGTCCGGGACAGGGGCATGCACACCTTC. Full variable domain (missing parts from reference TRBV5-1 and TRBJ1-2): KAGVTQTPRYLIKTRGQQVTLSCSPISGHRSVSWYQQTPGQGLQFLFEYFSETQRNKGNFPGRFSGRQFSNSRSEMNVSTLELGDSALYLCASSVRDRGMHTFGSGTRLTVV.